These 24 T cell receptor beta chains originate from one sample sequenced in a study of CD8 T cells in ankylosing spondylitis. Notes on the study in general: Apparently characteristic of ankylosing spondylitis blood was a TCR beta motif (under ten highly homologous variants).

TCRdb re-analysed the 5' RACE reads in MiXCR, keeping a single row per CDR3 protein. The sample has 750,000 to 850,000 distinct CDR3 sequences; roughly 10% are singletons. No antigen has been identified for these receptors. The source material was blood, either unsorted or a sorted T cell fraction (not recorded which). The receptors stem from a male donor with ankylosing spondylitis.

The chain carries TRBV20-1 and TRBJ2-5; 7 bases line up with TRBD2. Germline V gives CDR1 DFQATT, CDR2 SNEGSKA (reference sequence). The ends lost 2 bases at V and 0 bases at J; junction bases unmatched: 3. This CDR3 spans 14 amino acids. The CDR3 reads CSARFLADQETQYF. CDR3 DNA sequence: TGCAGTGCTAGATTCCTAGCGGACCAAGAGACCCAGTACTTC.

This clonotype was recorded at least ten times. The chain recombines TRBV12-3 or TRBV12-4 with TRBJ2-7; tentatively, D is TRBD2 (5 bases). V shed 7 bases and J shed 3 bases, with 19 bases lying between them. This CDR3 comprises 15 residues. CDR3: CASTLTRGGNYEQYF. The CDR3 nucleotides read TGTGCCAGCACCTTAACTCGGGGTGGGAACTACGAGCAGTACTTC.

The CDR3 reads CASSLQSISYNEQFF. The CDR3, as DNA: TGTGCCAGCAGCTTGCAGAGTATATCCTACAATGAGCAGTTCTTC. The rearrangement uses TRBV7-2 and TRBJ2-1, with D unresolved. Deletions cut 3 bases from V and 1 base from J, with 10 bases between. Germline V gene data show CDR1 as SGHTA and CDR2 as FQGNSA. The CDR3 sequence is 15 residues long.

As concerns this clonotype: A read error is possible here, since a much larger clone lies one base away. This sequence joins TRBV20-1 and TRBJ2-5; D possibly matches TRBD1 or TRBD2 (5 bases each). Germline V gene lookup returns CDR1 DFQATT and CDR2 SNEGSKA (reference sequence). The CDR3 contains 13 residues. V was clipped by 5 bases and J by 6 bases, with 16 bases between them. The CDR3 loop reads CSAPGRLQQTQYF. The CDR3 bases are TGCAGTGCTCCGGGACGCCTACAACAGACCCAGTACTTC.

At least ten counts were recorded for this clonotype. The chain carries TRBV7-2 and TRBJ1-2; D might be TRBD1 (5 bases). The V gene's germline CDR1 is SGHTA and CDR2 FQGNSA. Trimming removed 1 base from V and 2 bases from J, with 8 bases in between. CDR3 length equals 14 residues. In DNA form, the CDR3 reads TGTGCCAGCAGCTTAGATGCAGGGAACTATGGCTACACCTTC. Amino acid sequence: CASSLDAGNYGYTF.

V usage is TRBV6-1 and J usage is TRBJ1-1; 7 bases match TRBD1. V lost 5 bases, J lost 4 bases, and 10 bases stayed unmatched. The CDR3 sequence is 15 residues long. Germline V gives CDR1 MNHNS, CDR2 SASEGT. The CDR3 spells CASSPPGTDRTEAFF. The CDR3 DNA follows: TGTGCCAGCAGTCCTCCCGGGACAGACCGCACTGAAGCTTTCTTT.

This clonotype has just a few counts. This chain connects TRBV4-2 to TRBJ2-7, with D perhaps matching TRBD2 (5 bases). Germline V gives CDR1 LGHNA, CDR2 YNFKEQ. CDR3 length equals 17 residues. Trimming took off 2 bases at V and 1 base at J, with 18 bases between the two ends. Here the CDR3 reads CASSQQLGVSGSYEQYF. CDR3 DNA sequence: TGTGCCAGCAGCCAACAACTAGGAGTCTCCGGTTCCTACGAGCAGTACTTC.

This clonotype appeared a few times. V and J are TRBV11-2 and TRBJ2-7; TRBD2 matches 7 bases. The CDR3 runs 15 residues. The V gene's germline CDR1 is SGHAT and CDR2 FQNNGV. With V trimmed by 0 bases and J by 5 bases, 7 bases remained unmatched. In DNA form, the CDR3 reads TGTGCCAGCAGCTTAGACCTGGGGGGAGGGGACGAGCAGTACTTC. It yields the protein CASSLDLGGGDEQYF.

This clonotype was picked up a small number of times. This rearrangement joins TRBV28 to TRBJ2-7; tentatively, D is TRBD1 (6 bases). The CDR3 covers 13 residues. Germline V gene data show CDR1 as MDHEN and CDR2 as SYDVKM. V lost 4 bases, J lost 4 bases, and 11 bases lay in between. Written as DNA, the CDR3 is TGTGCCAGCAGTTATACAGGGATATACGAGCAGTACTTC. This gives the protein CASSYTGIYEQYF. The full variable domain, its missing parts supplied by reference TRBV28 and TRBJ2-7, is DVKVTQSSRYLVKRTGEKVFLECVQDMDHENMFWYRQDPGLGLRLIYFSYDVKMKEKGDIPEGYSVSREKKERFSLILESASTNQTSMYLCASSYTGIYEQYFGPGTRLTVT.

This clonotype was counted many times. One end of the junction fails to match germline, which may point to a read error. The CDR3: CASSLDRSYEQYF. CDR3 nucleotide sequence: TGCGCCAGCAGCTTGGACAGGAGCTACGAGCAGTACTTC. V gene TRBV7-2 combines with J gene TRBJ2-7; the match to TRBD1 covers 7 bases. The CDR3 runs to 13 residues. CDR1 SGHTA and CDR2 FQGNSA come from the germline V gene.

This sequence joins TRBV20-1 and TRBJ1-2; D is uncertain. Trimming took off 0 bases at V and 7 bases at J, with 12 bases between the two ends. Germline assignment: CDR1 DFQATT and CDR2 SNEGSKA (reference sequence). The CDR3 contains 13 residues. CDR3 amino acids: CSARDHARAGYTF. CDR3 in DNA: TGCAGTGCTAGAGATCATGCTCGCGCTGGCTACACCTTC.

As concerns this clonotype: At one end the junction does not follow the germline gene, possibly because of a read error. This chain connects TRBV15 to TRBJ1-5; 10 bases map to TRBD1. There are 14 residues in the CDR3. The germline CDR1 and CDR2 sequences are LNHNV and YYDKDF (reference sequence). CDR3 residues: CATSSGQGGQLQHF. The CDR3 DNA is TGTGCCACCAGCAGCGGACAGGGGGGTCAGCTCCAGCATTTT.

This clonotype was recorded many times. V is TRBV10-3 and J is TRBJ1-1; D is ambiguous. The CDR3 covers 13 residues. Germline V gives CDR1 ENHRY, CDR2 SYGVKD. V lost 6 bases, J lost 0 bases, and 8 bases lay in between. CDR3 sequence (DNA): TGTGCCATCAGGGGAGGGATGAACACTGAAGCTTTCTTT. The encoded protein is CAIRGGMNTEAFF.

This clonotype was found many times. V gene TRBV29-1 combines with J gene TRBJ2-1, with D possibly TRBD2 on 6 matching bases. CDR3 length: 13 residues. The germline V gene encodes CDR1 SQVTM and CDR2 ANQGSEA. V lost 7 bases and J 8 bases, leaving 18 bases between the germline ends. The DNA for the CDR3 is TGCAGCGGGGGACTTAACCCCAGCGATGAGCAGTTCTTC. Translated, it gives CSGGLNPSDEQFF.

This clonotype was counted many times. The V call is TRBV12-3 or TRBV12-4, the J call TRBJ2-3; D call uncertain. V lost 6 bases, J lost 6 bases, and 16 bases lay in between. This CDR3 comprises 14 residues. CDR3 loop: CASRQFRESDTQYF. The CDR3 bases are TGTGCCAGCAGGCAGTTTAGGGAATCGGATACGCAGTATTTT.

This clonotype was seen at least ten times. The chain combines TRBV5-5 with TRBJ2-1; 7 bases match TRBD2. V lost 1 base to trimming and J lost 5 bases; unmatched junction nucleotides: 3. CDR3 length: 14 residues. Germline CDR1 reads SGHKS; CDR2 reads YYEKEE (reference sequence). This chain's CDR3 is CASSLRAGDNEQFF. The CDR3 DNA reads as TGTGCCAGCAGCTTGCGGGCGGGAGACAATGAGCAGTTCTTC. The full variable domain, rest sourced from reference TRBV5-5 and TRBJ2-1, is DAGVTQSPTHLIKTRGQQVTLRCSPISGHKSVSWYQQVLGQGPQFIFQYYEKEERGRGNFPDRFSARQFPNYSSELNVNALLLGDSALYLCASSLRAGDNEQFFGPGTRLTVL.

The table lists this clonotype with a few counts. The rearrangement joins TRBV20-1 to TRBJ1-4; D ambiguous. CDR1 is DFQATT, CDR2 SNEGSKA, per germline (reference sequence). The CDR3 totals 13 residues. V was trimmed by 1 base and J by 7 bases, leaving 10 bases between them. The CDR3 DNA sequence: TGCAGTGCTAGAGGTCCAGGCGGTGAAAAACTGTTTTTT. As protein: CSARGPGGEKLFF.

The chain links TRBV7-3 to TRBJ2-1; 8 bases map to TRBD1. This CDR3 spans 16 amino acids. V lost 5 bases, J lost 2 bases, and 8 bases stayed unmatched. Germline V CDR1 and CDR2: SGHTA, FQGTGA. The CDR3 loop is CASSPGPGGAYNEQFF. The CDR3 bases are TGTGCCAGCAGCCCTGGCCCAGGGGGCGCCTACAATGAGCAGTTCTTC.

This clonotype has a handful of counts. This chain connects TRBV20-1 to TRBJ2-3; 8 bases align to TRBD2. V shed 4 bases and J 2 bases; nucleotides not matched to a gene: 5. The CDR3 is made up of 14 amino acids. Germline assignment: CDR1 DFQATT and CDR2 SNEGSKA (reference sequence). CDR3 nucleotide sequence: TGCAGTGCTAAGACTAGCGACTTCACAGATACGCAGTATTTT. It yields the protein CSAKTSDFTDTQYF.

V usage is TRBV20-1 and J usage is TRBJ2-1; TRBD2 agrees at 8 bases. Losses at the gene ends were 3 bases for V and 12 bases for J; bases not matched to a gene: 16. The CDR3 has 15 amino acids. Germline lookup yields CDR1 DFQATT and CDR2 SNEGSKA (reference sequence). Written as DNA, the CDR3 is TGCAGTGCTAGTCCCGGGACTAGGGCCAATCACGGGCAGTTCTTC. Translated: CSASPGTRANHGQFF.

This chain joins TRBV15 and TRBJ2-1; D gene unclear. Trimming pared 0 bases from V and 6 bases from J, leaving 9 bases between. This CDR3 comprises 14 residues. CDR1 is LNHNV, CDR2 YYDKDF, per germline (reference sequence). Written as DNA, the CDR3 is TGTGCCACCAGCAGAGACTACATGGGCAATGAGCAGTTCTTC. Translating it yields CATSRDYMGNEQFF.

This clonotype was detected a few times. The gene calls are TRBV5-1 and TRBJ2-6, with D perhaps matching TRBD1 (5 bases). Per the germline V gene, CDR1 is SGHRS and CDR2 is YFSETQ. Trimming pared 2 bases from V and 6 bases from J, leaving 12 bases between. The CDR3 is made up of 15 amino acids. The CDR3 coding sequence is TGCGCCAGCAGCTTAGACAGCCCCGCGGCCAACGTCCTGACTTTC. It specifies CASSLDSPAANVLTF. Full variable domain (remainder filled in from reference TRBV5-1 and TRBJ2-6): KAGVTQTPRYLIKTRGQQVTLSCSPISGHRSVSWYQQTPGQGLQFLFEYFSETQRNKGNFPGRFSGRQFSNSRSEMNVSTLELGDSALYLCASSLDSPAANVLTFGAGSRLTVL.

The chain recombines TRBV20-1 with TRBJ2-7; unclear D gene. Trimming took 1 base from V and 2 from J, leaving 12 bases between them. CDR1 is DFQATT, CDR2 SNEGSKA, per germline (reference sequence). The CDR3 is 14 residues long. The CDR3 bases are TGCAGTGCTAGAGTAAGCCCATTTGCCTACGAGCAGTACTTC. Amino acid sequence: CSARVSPFAYEQYF.

This clonotype was recorded at least ten times. The chain is built from TRBV20-1 and TRBJ1-1; D not resolved. CDR1 DFQATT and CDR2 SNEGSKA come from the germline V gene (reference sequence). The V end lost 3 bases, the J end lost 3 bases, and 8 bases lay between the germline ends. The CDR3 is made up of 12 amino acids. CDR3 loop: CSASRRYTEAFF. In nucleotides, the CDR3 is TGCAGTGCTAGTCGAAGGTACACTGAAGCTTTCTTT.